This TCR beta chain is from a study of CD8 T cells in ankylosing spondylitis. Study-level findings and limits: Among TCR beta sequences, a motif of under 10 highly homologous variants appeared characteristic of ankylosing spondylitis blood. Some motif variants had been reported before (in reactive arthritis synovial fluid and blood). Disease-linked clones reportedly showed significant enrichment in matched ankylosing spondylitis synovial fluid.

Germline values: CDR1 SEHNR, CDR2 FQNEAQ (reference sequence). Trimming removed 4 bases at V and 1 base at J, with 14 bases between. This CDR3 region has 15 residues. This clonotype was seen repeatedly, ten times or more. What it binds is not known. The authors made TCR beta libraries by quantitative 5'-RACE with molecular barcodes. TCRdb independently ran MiXCR on the 5' RACE reads; one entry per CDR3 protein. The data show about 220,000 distinct CDR3 sequences, with around 20% seen just once and about 42% held by the top ten. Source material: blood, either unsorted or a sorted T cell fraction (not recorded which). The chain couples TRBV7-9 to TRBJ2-7, with D possibly matching TRBD1 (6 bases). The TCR was taken from a male donor with ankylosing spondylitis. CDR3 nucleotide sequence: TGTGCCAGCAGCTACACAGGGTTTCGGTCCTACGAGCAGTACTTC. Residues: CASSYTGFRSYEQYF.